Presented here are 30 T cell receptor beta chains from one specimen sequenced in a study of blood T cells in healthy people across ages. PCR was performed a second time for roughly 6 to 12 cycles using a sample-barcoded 5' primer and a J-beta primer mix. TCRdb re-called the 5' RACE reads with MiXCR, one entry per CDR3 protein. The sample shows approximately 810,000 distinct CDR3 sequences, around 30% of them seen only once. The specimen sequenced was blood. These receptors all stem from a woman of 80 years or more in good health.

This clonotype came up many times. This chain joins TRBV12-3 or TRBV12-4 and TRBJ2-1; TRBD1 matches at 9 bases. This CDR3 region has 15 residues. The J segment lost 2 bases and the V segment lost 6 bases, leaving 5 bases of the junction unmatched. Here the CDR3 DNA reads TGTGCCAGCAGCGGGACAGGGACAACCTACAATGAGCAGTTCTTC. Translation gives CASSGTGTTYNEQFF.

The table lists this clonotype with many counts. The genes are TRBV7-9 and TRBJ2-1; 9 bases match TRBD1. The CDR3 spans 20 residues. Unmatched junction bases numbered 23, after V lost 11 bases and J lost 0 bases. Germline CDR1 is SEHNR and CDR2 is FQNEAQ (reference sequence). In DNA form, the CDR3 reads TGTGCCTGGGGGGGCGGCTCCGGGACAGGGATGGGGATCTCCTACAATGAGCAGTTCTTC. Its translation: CAWGGGSGTGMGISYNEQFF. The whole variable domain, filled in from reference TRBV7-9 and TRBJ2-1, reads DTGVSQNPRHKITKRGQNVTFRCDPISEHNRLYWYRQTLGQGPEFLTYFQNEAQLEKSRLLSDRFSAERPKGSFSTLEIQRTEQGDSAMYLCAWGGGSGTGMGISYNEQFFGPGTRLTVL.

Ten or more counts support this clonotype. J is TRBJ2-3 and V is TRBV27; 7 nucleotides match TRBD2. The germline CDR1 and CDR2 sequences are MNHEY and SMNVEV (reference sequence). V lost 5 bases, J lost 0 bases, and 8 bases stayed unmatched. The CDR3 spans 16 residues. CDR3: CASSLLSGPSTDTQYF. The CDR3, as DNA: TGTGCCAGCAGTCTCCTTAGCGGGCCAAGCACAGATACGCAGTATTTT.

The V and J genes are TRBV7-7 and TRBJ2-4; no clear D. Near its end, the DNA agrees better with TRBJ2-5, so the J call may be wrong. CDR3 length: 13 amino acids. Germline V CDR1 and CDR2: SSHAT, FNYEAQ (reference sequence). The CDR3 sequence is CASSLAPVETQYF. The CDR3, as DNA: TGTGCCAGCAGCTTAGCGCCAGTGGAGACCCAGTACTTC.

This clonotype occurred many times. The chain recombines TRBV7-2 with TRBJ1-6, with 7 bases lining up with TRBD1. CDR3 length: 16 residues. With 5 bases clipped from V and 7 bases from J, the junction kept 11 bases outside the gene matches. Looked up from germline, CDR1 is SGHTA and CDR2 is FQGNSA. The CDR3 DNA sequence: TGTGCCAGCAGCCCTAGGGGGCGATTGGACAATTCACCCCTCCACTTT. Translating it yields CASSPRGRLDNSPLHF.

The V call is TRBV15, the J call TRBJ2-3; D gene unclear. This CDR3 is built from 16 residues. Trimming shortened V by 0 bases and J by 2 bases, and 12 bases separated the two germline ends. Germline CDR1 LNHNV, CDR2 YYDKDF (reference sequence). The CDR3 sequence is CATSRDLIQPTDTQYF. The CDR3 DNA follows: TGTGCCACCAGCAGAGATCTGATACAGCCCACAGATACGCAGTATTTT.

This clonotype was observed a handful of times. This sequence may be a read error, since a much larger clone differs from it by one base. The gene calls are TRBV12-3 or TRBV12-4 and TRBJ2-7; D is possibly TRBD2 (6 bases). Trimming shortened V by 6 bases and J by 7 bases, and 25 bases separated the two germline ends. The CDR3 loop spans 16 amino acids. CDR3 DNA: TGTGCCAGCAGGGGCCAGTGGGGCGGGGTGAACAATGAGCAGTACTTC. Translation: CASRGQWGGVNNEQYF.

This clonotype was observed many times. The chain combines TRBV12-3 or TRBV12-4 with TRBJ1-6; 8 nucleotides match TRBD1. The CDR3 length is 15 residues. The junction had 7 bases not matched to a gene; V was cut back by 5 bases and J by 7 bases. CDR3: CASSQDRASNSPLHF. CDR3 nucleotides: TGTGCCAGCAGTCAGGACAGGGCCTCAAATTCACCCCTCCACTTT.

The rearrangement links TRBV12-3 or TRBV12-4 to TRBJ1-1; D is uncertain. This CDR3 is 15 amino acids long. V gave up 1 base and J gave up 2 bases, with 11 bases separating them. In DNA, the CDR3 is TGTGCCAGCAGTTTAGAGTACAGAACCAACACTGAAGCTTTCTTT. Protein: CASSLEYRTNTEAFF.

This clonotype has just a few counts. The chain uses TRBV4-3 and TRBJ1-4; D unresolved. The CDR3 runs to 13 residues. V gave up 0 bases and J gave up 8 bases, with 7 bases separating them. Germline assignment: CDR1 LGHNA and CDR2 YSLEER. The DNA of the CDR3 is TGCGCCAGCAGCCAAGATTCGGGCGAAAAACTGTTTTTT. The encoded protein is CASSQDSGEKLFF.

There are many counts of this clonotype. The chain combines TRBV5-1 with TRBJ2-3; D gene unclear. V was shortened by 4 bases and J by 0 bases, with 9 bases between the two germline ends. Germline CDR1 and CDR2: SGHRS and YFSETQ. The CDR3 loop spans 14 amino acids. The CDR3 sequence: CASSVYASTDTQYF. Written as DNA, the CDR3 is TGCGCCAGCAGCGTTTACGCTAGCACAGATACGCAGTATTTT.

This clonotype showed up many times. This chain links TRBV6-2 or TRBV6-3 with TRBJ2-3, with 8 nucleotides matching TRBD1. Germline V gives CDR1 MNHEY, CDR2 SVGEGT. The CDR3 is 15 amino acids. V trimming: 2 bases; J trimming: 0 bases; junction bases outside the gene matches: 1. CDR3 protein: CASSYRDRSTDTQYF. As DNA, the CDR3 is TGTGCCAGCAGTTACCGGGACAGGAGCACAGATACGCAGTATTTT.

As concerns this clonotype: Given a much more abundant clone one base away, this may be a read error. The chain combines TRBV7-7 with TRBJ2-7; 7 bases line up with TRBD2. Looked up from germline, CDR1 is SSHAT and CDR2 is FNYEAQ (reference sequence). CDR3 length equals 16 residues. The CDR3 here is CVSSLGRTSVLYEQYF. The CDR3 bases are TGTGTCAGCAGCTTAGGGCGCACTAGCGTCCTTTACGAGCAGTACTTC.

This clonotype has at least ten counts. The chain employs TRBV15 and TRBJ2-7; D call uncertain. With 0 bases removed from V and 6 bases from J, the gap between germline ends came to 18 bases. There are 16 residues in the CDR3. Germline assignment: CDR1 LNHNV and CDR2 YYDKDF (reference sequence). CDR3 nucleotide sequence: TGTGCCACCAGCAGAGATGCGGTACTCATACGACCCGAGCAGTACTTC. It translates to CATSRDAVLIRPEQYF.

This clonotype has more than one count but fewer than ten. A much larger clone lies one base from this, so it may be a read error. The CDR3 sequence is CSARVPSSGVSEQYF. CDR3 DNA sequence: TGCAGTGCTAGAGTACCTTCTAGCGGGGTTAGTGAGCAGTACTTC. V is TRBV20-1 and J is TRBJ2-7; 9 bases map to TRBD2. J was trimmed by 7 bases and V by 1 base; bases with no gene match: 11. CDR3 length: 15 residues. Looked up from germline, CDR1 is DFQATT and CDR2 is SNEGSKA (reference sequence).

This clonotype showed up just a few times. J is TRBJ2-5 and V is TRBV28, with 8 bases lining up with TRBD2. Trimming removed 8 bases from V and 11 bases from J; junction bases left unmatched: 16. CDR3 length: 14 residues. In germline, CDR1 is MDHEN, CDR2 SYDVKM. The CDR3 bases are TGTGCCAGCTGTGCGGGGGGCTCGTACAATGAGCAGTACTTC. It translates to CASCAGGSYNEQYF.

This clonotype was recorded at least ten times. The CDR3 region has the DNA TGCAGCGTTGCCTACTACAATGAGCAGTTCTTC. This encodes CSVAYYNEQFF. V gene TRBV29-1 combines with J gene TRBJ2-1; no clear D gene. Germline assignment: CDR1 SQVTM and CDR2 ANQGSEA. Trimming took off 4 bases at V and 3 bases at J, with 4 bases between the two ends. The CDR3 runs to 11 residues.

This clonotype was counted at least ten times. This sequence joins TRBV28 and TRBJ1-2; D may be TRBD1 (5 bases). Trimming stripped 8 bases from V and 5 bases from J, with 12 bases between. The CDR3 spans 12 residues. Germline lookup yields CDR1 MDHEN and CDR2 SYDVKM. In DNA form, the CDR3 reads TGTGCCAGCGGGCCTAAGGGGTATGGCTACACCTTC. It is translated as CASGPKGYGYTF.

This clonotype was counted many times. The DNA of the CDR3 is TGTGCCAGCAGCCCGCGAATCGAGCAGTACTTC. It encodes CASSPRIEQYF. This chain uses TRBV7-2 with TRBJ2-7; D is ambiguous. The CDR3 is 11 residues long. V was cut by 5 bases and J by 6 bases, with 8 bases left in between. CDR1 SGHTA and CDR2 FQGNSA come from the germline V gene. Combining the CDR3 with reference TRBV7-2 and TRBJ2-7 gives the whole variable domain GAGVSQSPSNKVTEKGKDVELRCDPISGHTALYWYRQSLGQGLEFLIYFQGNSAPDKSGLPSDRFSAERTGGSVSTLTIQRTQQEDSAVYLCASSPRIEQYFGPGTRLTVT.

This clonotype was seen ten or more times. V is TRBV7-2 and J is TRBJ2-3; 13 nucleotides align to TRBD2. V was clipped by 1 base and J by 6 bases; unmatched bases: 4. CDR1 is SGHTA, CDR2 FQGNSA, per germline. CDR3 size: 16 residues. The CDR3 here is CASSLVTSGGSDTQYF. Here the CDR3 DNA reads TGTGCCAGCAGCTTAGTGACTAGCGGGGGGTCTGATACGCAGTATTTT.

This clonotype came up many times. This chain joins TRBV6-5 and TRBJ2-7, with D uncertain. Germline lookup yields CDR1 MNHEY and CDR2 SVGAGI. The CDR3 extends over 13 amino acids. V lost 2 bases and J 2 bases, leaving 7 bases between the germline ends. In DNA, the CDR3 is TGTGCCAGCAGTTACCGAGCCACCTACGAGCAGTACTTC. It encodes CASSYRATYEQYF.

This clonotype was seen at least ten times. CDR3 protein: CAISGFNTGGREQYF. CDR3 DNA sequence: TGTGCCATCAGTGGGTTTAATACAGGGGGGAGGGAGCAGTACTTC. This chain links TRBV10-3 with TRBJ2-7; 8 bases agree with TRBD1. Per germline, CDR1 ENHRY and CDR2 SYGVKD. The J segment lost 7 bases and the V segment lost 4 bases, leaving 12 bases of the junction unmatched. The CDR3 loop spans 15 amino acids.

This clonotype was picked up many times. The chain joins TRBV11-2 to TRBJ2-3; D may correspond to TRBD1 or TRBD2 (6 bases each). V was pared by 1 base and J by 5 bases, with 16 bases between. Germline CDR1 is SGHAT and CDR2 is FQNNGV. The CDR3 totals 16 residues. The CDR3 nucleotides are TGTGCCAGCAGCTTAGGAGGAGGGGGAAGAGGAGATACGCAGTATTTT. Amino acid sequence: CASSLGGGGRGDTQYF.

In this sample, this clonotype turned up a few times. The chain combines TRBV7-2 with TRBJ1-2; 8 positions agree with TRBD1. Germline loops: CDR1 SGHTA, CDR2 FQGNSA. The CDR3 spans 15 residues. J gave up 7 bases and V 4 bases, and 11 bases lay outside the gene matches. The CDR3 sequence is CASSWGGQASAGYTF. DNA for the CDR3: TGTGCCAGCAGCTGGGGGGGACAGGCGTCTGCTGGCTACACCTTC.

This clonotype was picked up many times. In nucleotides, the CDR3 is TGTGCCAGCAGCTTAGTGATTAGCGGGGGCACAGATACGCAGTATTTT. Translated: CASSLVISGGTDTQYF. The chain couples TRBV7-2 to TRBJ2-3; 8 nucleotides line up with TRBD2. This CDR3 region has 16 residues. The V gene's germline CDR1 is SGHTA and CDR2 FQGNSA. The J segment lost 1 base and the V segment lost 1 base, leaving 4 bases of the junction unmatched. The full variable domain, with the rest looked up from reference TRBV7-2 and TRBJ2-3, is GAGVSQSPSNKVTEKGKDVELRCDPISGHTALYWYRQSLGQGLEFLIYFQGNSAPDKSGLPSDRFSAERTGGSVSTLTIQRTQQEDSAVYLCASSLVISGGTDTQYFGPGTRLTVL.

Remarks on this clonotype: Since a much larger clone is just one base distant, this may be a read error. The chain recombines TRBV7-9 with TRBJ2-5, with 13 nucleotides matching TRBD2. With 7 bases clipped from V and 5 bases from J, the junction kept 16 bases outside the gene matches. Per the germline V gene, CDR1 is SEHNR and CDR2 is FQNEAQ (reference sequence). There are 18 residues in the CDR3. CDR3 coding DNA: TGTGCCAGCAACTCTCAAGGGACTAGCGGGACTAGGATGGAGACCCAGTACTTC. This sequence encodes CASNSQGTSGTRMETQYF. Looking up the rest from reference TRBV7-9 and TRBJ2-5 gives the full variable domain: DTGVSQNPRHKITKRGQNVTFRCDPISEHNRLYWYRQTLGQGPEFLTYFQNEAQLEKSRLLSDRFSAERPKGSFSTLEIQRTEQGDSAMYLCASNSQGTSGTRMETQYFGPGTRLLVL.

The chain has TRBV4-3 and TRBJ1-3; D is possibly TRBD1 (5 bases). CDR1 and CDR2 (germline): LGHNA, YSLEER. The V end was cut by 1 base, the J end by 0 bases, with 22 bases between. The CDR3 length is 20 residues. The DNA of the CDR3 is TGCGCCAGCAGCCAAGCTTATGGCAGGGATGGTCTATCCTCTGGAAACACCATATATTTT. Residues: CASSQAYGRDGLSSGNTIYF.

The table lists this clonotype with a few counts. One base away lies a much larger clone, so this may be a sequencing read error. V usage is TRBV3-1 and J usage is TRBJ2-7; maybe TRBD2 (5 bases). In germline, CDR1 is LGHDT, CDR2 YNNKEL (reference sequence). The CDR3 extends over 14 amino acids. CDR3 sequence (DNA): TGTGCCAGCGGCCAGCGGACGGGGACCTACGAGCAGTACTTC. Translated, it gives CASGQRTGTYEQYF.

The chain is built from TRBV20-1 and TRBJ1-4; D is ambiguous. V lost 6 bases, J lost 12 bases, and 23 bases lay in between. Germline loops: CDR1 DFQATT, CDR2 SNEGSKA (reference sequence). This CDR3 spans 14 amino acids. The CDR3 here is CSAFNSDAEWELFF. CDR3 nucleotide sequence: TGCAGTGCGTTCAACTCGGACGCGGAATGGGAACTGTTTTTT.

This clonotype has a handful of counts. A much larger clone lies a single base off, so this may be a read error. V usage is TRBV6-5 and J usage is TRBJ2-1; 8 bases fit TRBD1. The DNA matches TRBJ2-7 better at its end, which makes the J call doubtful. From germline, CDR1 is MNHEY and CDR2 SVGAGI. The CDR3 spans 15 residues. In DNA, the CDR3 is TGTGCCAGCAGTTACGACAGGGGAGCAGGCAATGAGCAGTACTTC. Translation: CASSYDRGAGNEQYF.